This T cell receptor (beta chain) stems from a study of neurological immune-mediated disorders. Study overall: Relapsing-remitting patients made up about 90% of the roughly 35 multiple sclerosis patients, and secondary progressive patients made up 3. The study, taken as a whole, reports: The level of TCR clonal expansion was highest in patients with HTLV-1-associated myelopathy and lowest in multiple sclerosis, where it fell below the level seen in healthy controls. One related-CDR3 cluster, found by phylogenetic grouping, held repertoires of 18 of 34 multiple sclerosis patients and is a possible signature.

It was from 2 million PBMCs stored at -80 C that the unsorted libraries were obtained. TCRdb called the 5' RACE reads again in MiXCR, with one record for every CDR3 protein. This table has 55,000 to 75,000 distinct CDR3 sequences, about 5% appearing once. The sample holds many counts of this clonotype. Its specificity is unknown. With 0 bases removed from V and 5 bases from J, the gap between germline ends came to 8 bases. This CDR3 contains 14 residues. Germline V lookup: CDR1 SGHRS, CDR2 YFSETQ. Sequencing was done on a sample of PBMCs. The TCR comes from a human donor with multiple sclerosis. The donor label of this sample is uncertain. V and J are TRBV5-1 and TRBJ1-4, with no clear D. The CDR3 DNA reads TGCGCCAGCAGCTTGGACGGAAGGAATGAAAAACTGTTTTTT. Its protein product is CASSLDGRNEKLFF. The entire variable domain, with the rest obtained from reference TRBV5-1 and TRBJ1-4, is as follows: KAGVTQTPRYLIKTRGQQVTLSCSPISGHRSVSWYQQTPGQGLQFLFEYFSETQRNKGNFPGRFSGRQFSNSRSEMNVSTLELGDSALYLCASSLDGRNEKLFFGSGTQLSVL.